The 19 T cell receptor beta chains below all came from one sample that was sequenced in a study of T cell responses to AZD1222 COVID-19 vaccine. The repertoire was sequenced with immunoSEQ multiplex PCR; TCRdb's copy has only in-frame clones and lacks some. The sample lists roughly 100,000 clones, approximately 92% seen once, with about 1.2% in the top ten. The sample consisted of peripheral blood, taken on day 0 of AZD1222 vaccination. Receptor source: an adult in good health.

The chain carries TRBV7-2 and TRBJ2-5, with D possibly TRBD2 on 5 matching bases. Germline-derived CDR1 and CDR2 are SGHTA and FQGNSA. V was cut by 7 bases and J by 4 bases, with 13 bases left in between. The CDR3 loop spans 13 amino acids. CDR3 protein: CASNPGVGETQYF. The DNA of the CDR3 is TGTGCCAGCAACCCCGGGGTTGGAGAGACCCAGTACTTC.

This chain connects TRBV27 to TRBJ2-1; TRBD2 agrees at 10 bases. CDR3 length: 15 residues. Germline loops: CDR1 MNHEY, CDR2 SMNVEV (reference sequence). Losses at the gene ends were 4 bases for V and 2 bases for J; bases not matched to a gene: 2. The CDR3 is CASSSTSGAYNEQFF. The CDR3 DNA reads TGTGCCAGCAGTTCTACTAGCGGGGCCTACAATGAGCAGTTCTTC.

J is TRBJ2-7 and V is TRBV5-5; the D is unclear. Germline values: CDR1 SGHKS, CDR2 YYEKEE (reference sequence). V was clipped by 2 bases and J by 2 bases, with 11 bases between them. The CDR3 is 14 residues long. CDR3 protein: CASSLLPETYEQYF. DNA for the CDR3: TGTGCCAGCAGCTTACTCCCCGAGACCTACGAGCAGTACTTC. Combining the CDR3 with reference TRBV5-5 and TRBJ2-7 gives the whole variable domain DAGVTQSPTHLIKTRGQQVTLRCSPISGHKSVSWYQQVLGQGPQFIFQYYEKEERGRGNFPDRFSARQFPNYSSELNVNALLLGDSALYLCASSLLPETYEQYFGPGTRLTVT.

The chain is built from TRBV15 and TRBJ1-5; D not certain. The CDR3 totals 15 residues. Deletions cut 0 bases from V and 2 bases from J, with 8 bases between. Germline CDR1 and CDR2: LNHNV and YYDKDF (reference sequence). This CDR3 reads CATSREDKGNQPQHF. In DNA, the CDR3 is TGTGCCACCAGCAGAGAGGATAAGGGCAATCAGCCCCAGCATTTT.

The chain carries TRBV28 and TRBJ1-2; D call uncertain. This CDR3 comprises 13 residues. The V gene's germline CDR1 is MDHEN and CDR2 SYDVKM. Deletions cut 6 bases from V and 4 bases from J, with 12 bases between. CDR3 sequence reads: CASSSGLSYGYTF. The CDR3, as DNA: TGTGCCAGCAGCTCAGGATTAAGCTATGGCTACACCTTC.

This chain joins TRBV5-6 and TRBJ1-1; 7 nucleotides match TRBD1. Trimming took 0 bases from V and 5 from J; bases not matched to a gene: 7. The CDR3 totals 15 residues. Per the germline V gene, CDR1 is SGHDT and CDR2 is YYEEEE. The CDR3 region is CASSLVTGVSTEAFF. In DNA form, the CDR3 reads TGTGCCAGCAGCTTGGTCACAGGGGTGAGTACTGAAGCTTTCTTT.

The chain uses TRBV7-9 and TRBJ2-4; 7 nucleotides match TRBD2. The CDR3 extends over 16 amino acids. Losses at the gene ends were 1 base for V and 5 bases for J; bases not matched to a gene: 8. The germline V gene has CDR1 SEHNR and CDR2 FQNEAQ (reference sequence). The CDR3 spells CASSLEGLLAENIQYF. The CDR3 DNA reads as TGTGCCAGCAGCTTAGAAGGTTTGCTAGCGGAAAACATTCAGTACTTC.

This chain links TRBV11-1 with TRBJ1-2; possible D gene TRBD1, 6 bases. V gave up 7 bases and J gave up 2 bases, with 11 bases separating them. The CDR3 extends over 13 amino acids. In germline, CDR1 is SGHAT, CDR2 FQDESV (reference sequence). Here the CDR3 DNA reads TGTGCCAGCACCCAGACAGGAAACTATGGCTACACCTTC. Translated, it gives CASTQTGNYGYTF.

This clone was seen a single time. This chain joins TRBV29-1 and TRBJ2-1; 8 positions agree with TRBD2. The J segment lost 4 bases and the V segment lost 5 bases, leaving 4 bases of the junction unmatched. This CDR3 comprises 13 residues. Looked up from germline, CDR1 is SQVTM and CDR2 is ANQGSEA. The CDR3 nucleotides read TGCAGCGTTAGCGGGGGTGATTACAATGAGCAGTTCTTC. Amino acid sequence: CSVSGGDYNEQFF.

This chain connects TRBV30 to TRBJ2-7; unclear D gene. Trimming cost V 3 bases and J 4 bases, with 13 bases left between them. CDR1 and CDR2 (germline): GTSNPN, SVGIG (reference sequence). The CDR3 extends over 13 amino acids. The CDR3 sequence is CAWSLQTGYEQYF. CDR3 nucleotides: TGTGCCTGGAGCTTACAAACGGGTTACGAGCAGTACTTC.

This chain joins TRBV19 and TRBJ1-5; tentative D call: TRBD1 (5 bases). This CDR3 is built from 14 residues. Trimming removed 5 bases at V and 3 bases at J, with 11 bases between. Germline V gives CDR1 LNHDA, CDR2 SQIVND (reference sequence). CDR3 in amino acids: CASSPRQPNQPQHF. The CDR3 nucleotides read TGTGCCAGTAGTCCTCGACAGCCCAATCAGCCCCAGCATTTT.

The CDR3 DNA sequence: TGTGCCAGCAGCTTAGTCGCTAGCGGGGGCACAGATACGCAGTATTTT. It is translated as CASSLVASGGTDTQYF. This chain connects TRBV11-2 to TRBJ2-3; TRBD2 matches 9 bases. CDR1 is SGHAT, CDR2 FQNNGV, per germline. The CDR3 consists of 16 residues. V lost 1 base and J lost 1; bases outside the gene matches: 3.

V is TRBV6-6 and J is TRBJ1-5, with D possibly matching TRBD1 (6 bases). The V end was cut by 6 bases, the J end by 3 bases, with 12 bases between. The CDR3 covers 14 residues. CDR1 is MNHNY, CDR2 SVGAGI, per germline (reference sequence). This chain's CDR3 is CASRLGQINQPQHF. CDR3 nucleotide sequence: TGTGCCAGCAGATTAGGACAGATCAATCAGCCCCAGCATTTT.

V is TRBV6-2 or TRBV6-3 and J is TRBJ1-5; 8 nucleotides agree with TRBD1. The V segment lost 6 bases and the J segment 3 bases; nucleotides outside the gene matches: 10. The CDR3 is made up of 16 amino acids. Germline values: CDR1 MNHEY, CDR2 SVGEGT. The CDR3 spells CASSPHQGAYNQPQHF. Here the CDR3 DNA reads TGTGCCAGCAGCCCTCATCAGGGGGCCTACAATCAGCCCCAGCATTTT.

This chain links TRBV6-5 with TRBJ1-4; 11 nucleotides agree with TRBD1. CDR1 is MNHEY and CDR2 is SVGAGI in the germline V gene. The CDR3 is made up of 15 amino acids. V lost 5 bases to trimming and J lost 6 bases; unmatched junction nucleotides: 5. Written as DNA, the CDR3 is TGTGCCAGCAGTCCGGACAGGGGGCGCGATGAAAAACTGTTTTTT. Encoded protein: CASSPDRGRDEKLFF.

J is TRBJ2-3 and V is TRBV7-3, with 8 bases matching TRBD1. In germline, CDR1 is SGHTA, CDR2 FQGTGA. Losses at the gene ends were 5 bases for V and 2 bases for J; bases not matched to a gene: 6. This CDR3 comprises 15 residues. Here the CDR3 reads CASSPLQGATDTQYF. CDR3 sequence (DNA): TGTGCCAGCAGCCCCCTCCAGGGGGCCACAGATACGCAGTATTTT.

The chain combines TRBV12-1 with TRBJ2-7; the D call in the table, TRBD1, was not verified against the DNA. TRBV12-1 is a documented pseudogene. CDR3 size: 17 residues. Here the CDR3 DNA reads TGTGCCAGCAGCTTCCAAAGCAAAAGGGGGAAAAGCTACGAGCAGTACTTC. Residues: CASSFQSKRGKSYEQYF.

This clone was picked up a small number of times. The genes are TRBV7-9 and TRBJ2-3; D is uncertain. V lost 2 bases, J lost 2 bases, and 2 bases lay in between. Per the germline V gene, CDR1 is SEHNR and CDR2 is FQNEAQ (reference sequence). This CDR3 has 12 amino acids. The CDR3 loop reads CASSLHTDTQYF. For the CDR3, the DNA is TGTGCCAGCAGCTTACACACAGATACGCAGTATTTT.

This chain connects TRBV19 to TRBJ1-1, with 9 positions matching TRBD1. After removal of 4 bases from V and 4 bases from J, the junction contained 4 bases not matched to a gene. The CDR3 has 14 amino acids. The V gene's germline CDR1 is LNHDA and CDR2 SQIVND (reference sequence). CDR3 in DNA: TGTGCCAGTAGTAAGGGACAGGGAACCACTGAAGCTTTCTTT. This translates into CASSKGQGTTEAFF.